A selection of T cell receptor beta chains follows, all from one sample in a study of blood T cell repertoires in COVID-19. The data were produced by immunoSEQ multiplex PCR, yet TCRdb's version contains in-frame clones alone and is incomplete. The table shows 200,000 to 250,000 clones, with 84% occurring only once. The sample taken for sequencing was peripheral blood. These receptor sequences come from a man aged 50 to 60 with acute or convalescent COVID-19. The CDR3 runs from the conserved cysteine through the conserved F or W. D genes are given only for firm matches. The size field is filled for only some rows; it gives once, few, many or a size class.

D gene | J gene | clone size | V gene | CDR3 protein | CDR3 DNA
NA | TRBJ2-1 | NA | TRBV19 | CASSLWDTLRNEQFF | TGTGCCAGTAGCCTTTGGGACACCCTACGCAATGAGCAGTTCTTC
TRBD1 | TRBJ1-1 | few | TRBV11-2 | CASSLQGAVAFF | TGTGCCAGCAGCTTGCAGGGGGCGGTAGCTTTCTTT
TRBD2 | TRBJ2-3 | medium-sized | TRBV18 | CASSPPGLATDTQYF | TGTGCCAGCTCACCCCCGGGACTAGCGACAGATACGCAGTATTTT
NA | TRBJ1-2 | NA | TRBV7-2 | CASSLVQRKHGYTF | TGTGCCAGCAGCTTAGTACAGAGAAAGCATGGCTACACCTTC
TRBD2 | TRBJ2-3 | NA | TRBV10-3 | CAATSSGTSTDTQYF | TGTGCCGCAACCTCTAGCGGGACTAGCACAGATACGCAGTATTTT
NA | TRBJ2-7 | NA | TRBV18 | CASSSGSSYEQYF | TGTGCCAGCTCATCCGGGAGCTCCTACGAGCAGTACTTC
TRBD2 | TRBJ2-7 | NA | TRBV6-6 | CASSSLAGANEQYF | TGTGCCAGCAGTTCGCTAGCGGGGGCCAACGAGCAGTACTTC
NA | TRBJ1-4 | NA | TRBV5-5 | CASSFRQADNEKLFF | TGTGCCAGCAGCTTTCGACAGGCTGATAATGAAAAACTGTTTTTT
TRBD2 | TRBJ2-3 | NA | TRBV4-1 | CASSLPGLAGGDTQYF | TGCGCCAGCAGCCTCCCGGGACTAGCGGGGGGAGATACGCAGTATTTT
TRBD1 | TRBJ2-5 | few | TRBV27 | CASSLRTGLQETQYF | TGTGCCAGCAGTTTACGGACAGGGCTTCAAGAGACCCAGTACTTC
NA | TRBJ1-2 | NA | TRBV5-1 | CASSVGPGRTDYGYTF | TGCGCCAGCAGCGTGGGGCCGGGAAGGACGGACTATGGCTACACCTTC
TRBD2 | TRBJ2-7 | NA | TRBV28 | CASSGGATYEQYF | TGTGCCAGCAGCGGGGGGGCGACCTACGAGCAGTACTTC
TRBD1 | TRBJ1-5 | NA | TRBV7-8 | CASSLGMTGGQPQHF | TGTGCCAGCAGCTTAGGGATGACAGGGGGGCAGCCCCAGCATTTT
NA | TRBJ1-2 | NA | TRBV7-8 | CASSLAYRQGIYADGYTF | TGTGCCAGCAGCTTAGCGTATCGCCAGGGTATATATGCAGATGGCTACACCTTC
NA | TRBJ1-2 | few | TRBV6-5 | CASSYSLAGDGYTF | TGTGCCAGCAGTTACTCGCTGGCAGGGGATGGCTACACCTTC
TRBD1 | TRBJ1-2 | NA | TRBV5-1 | CASSKDRVHGYTF | TGCGCCAGCAGCAAGGACAGGGTCCATGGCTACACCTTC
TRBD1 | TRBJ1-5 | NA | TRBV28 | CASHQGQGGYQPQHF | TGTGCCAGCCATCAGGGACAGGGAGGATATCAGCCCCAGCATTTT
NA | TRBJ2-1 | NA | TRBV9 | CASSDTGLPYNEQFF | TGTGCCAGCAGCGATACAGGGCTACCCTACAATGAGCAGTTCTTC
NA | TRBJ1-1 | few | TRBV15 | CATSRDEDTEAFF | TGTGCCACCAGCAGAGATGAGGACACTGAAGCTTTCTTT
TRBD1 | TRBJ1-1 | NA | TRBV6-5 | CATATGGSTEAFF | TGTGCCACAGCGACAGGGGGAAGCACTGAAGCTTTCTTT
NA | TRBJ2-1 | NA | TRBV18 | CASSPGLTSSYNEQFF | TGTGCCAGCTCACCAGGACTTACGAGCTCCTACAATGAGCAGTTCTTC
TRBD2 | TRBJ2-7 | NA | TRBV27 | CASSLASGRLYEQYF | TGTGCCAGCAGTTTAGCTAGCGGGCGCCTCTACGAGCAGTACTTC
NA | TRBJ1-2 | NA | TRBV30 | CAWSRNAGVSYGYTF | TGTGCCTGGAGTAGAAACGCAGGGGTCAGCTATGGCTACACCTTC
NA | TRBJ1-5 | NA | TRBV4-1 | CASSQDPGEQPQHF | TGCGCCAGCAGCCAAGATCCAGGGGAACAGCCCCAGCATTTT
TRBD1 | TRBJ1-1 | NA | TRBV19 | CASSIDINRGFEAFF | TGTGCCAGTAGTATAGATATTAACAGGGGTTTTGAAGCTTTCTTT
NA | TRBJ2-7 | NA | TRBV5-4 | CASSSHPQGPYEQYF | TGTGCCAGCAGCTCCCACCCACAGGGACCCTACGAGCAGTACTTC
NA | TRBJ1-2 | NA | TRBV27 | CASSLKGFNYGYTF | TGTGCCAGCAGTTTAAAGGGGTTTAACTATGGCTACACCTTC
NA | TRBJ1-1 | NA | TRBV2 | CASSEDGQSYTEAFF | TGTGCCAGCAGTGAAGACGGACAGTCGTACACTGAAGCTTTCTTT
NA | TRBJ1-2 | NA | TRBV12-3/TRBV12-4 | CASSLVAGSDTF | TGTGCCAGCAGTTTAGTGGCAGGGTCGGACACCTTC
TRBD1 | TRBJ1-3 | once | TRBV13 | CASSWDRAGNTIYF | TGTGCCAGCAGCTGGGACAGGGCTGGAAACACCATATATTTT